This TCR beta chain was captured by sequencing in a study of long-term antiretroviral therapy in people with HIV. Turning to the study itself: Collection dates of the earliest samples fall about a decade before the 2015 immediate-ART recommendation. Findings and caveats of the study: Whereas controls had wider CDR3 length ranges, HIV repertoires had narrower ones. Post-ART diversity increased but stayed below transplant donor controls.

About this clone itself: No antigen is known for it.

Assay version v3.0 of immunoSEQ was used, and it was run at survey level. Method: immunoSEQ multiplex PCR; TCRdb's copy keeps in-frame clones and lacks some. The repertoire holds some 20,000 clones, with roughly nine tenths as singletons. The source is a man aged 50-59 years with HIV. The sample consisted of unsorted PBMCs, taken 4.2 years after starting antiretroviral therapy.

The CDR3 sequence is CASSLDGRGGSSYEQYF. The CDR3, as DNA: TGTGCCAGCAGCTTAGATGGGAGGGGGGGATCCTCCTACGAGCAGTACTTC. This chain uses TRBV11-2 with TRBJ2-7; weak D call: TRBD2 (7 bases). The CDR3 spans 17 residues. Trimming took off 0 bases at V and 0 bases at J, with 15 bases between the two ends. The germline gives CDR1 SGHAT, CDR2 FQNNGV.